The 20 T cell receptor beta chains listed next were all sequenced from one sample in a study of response to subunit inactivated influenza vaccine. TCRdb used MiXCR to reprocess the RT-PCR reads, holding one entry per CDR3 protein. The repertoire holds roughly 570,000 distinct CDR3 sequences, with 12% to 15% as singletons. The sample consisted of PBMCs from blood, taken roughly 13 days after vaccination. The receptor source for this set is a man aged 50-60 years who received an inactivated influenza vaccine.

This clonotype was seen a handful of times. V and J are TRBV28 and TRBJ2-3, with 11 bases fitting TRBD2. From germline, CDR1 is MDHEN and CDR2 SYDVKM. J was trimmed by 1 base and V by 2 bases; bases with no gene match: 11. CDR3 length: 19 residues. The CDR3 nucleotides are TGTGCCAGCAGTTTAGGGACTAGCGGAACGCGGAGGGGCACAGATACGCAGTATTTT. It encodes CASSLGTSGTRRGTDTQYF. Supplemented by reference TRBV28 and TRBJ2-3, the full variable domain reads DVKVTQSSRYLVKRTGEKVFLECVQDMDHENMFWYRQDPGLGLRLIYFSYDVKMKEKGDIPEGYSVSREKKERFSLILESASTNQTSMYLCASSLGTSGTRRGTDTQYFGPGTRLTVL.

This chain links TRBV6-1 with TRBJ2-5; 7 nucleotides align to TRBD2. Germline trimming cut 6 bases from V and 2 bases from J; bases unmatched to any gene: 6. The CDR3 sequence is 14 residues long. The germline gives CDR1 MNHNS, CDR2 SASEGT. CDR3 protein: CASRAGPGQETQYF. CDR3 bases: TGTGCCAGCAGAGCGGGGCCGGGGCAAGAGACCCAGTACTTC.

The genes are TRBV5-1 and TRBJ2-1; the D gene is possibly TRBD2 (7 bases). Trimming pared 5 bases from V and 5 bases from J, leaving 14 bases between. The CDR3 length is 14 residues. Germline V lookup: CDR1 SGHRS, CDR2 YFSETQ. The CDR3 protein is CASRRGPLDNEQFF. DNA of the CDR3: TGCGCCAGCAGGCGGGGGCCTTTGGACAATGAGCAGTTCTTC.

This clonotype was seen more than once but under ten times. The chain combines TRBV20-1 with TRBJ2-1; TRBD2 matches 10 bases. The germline CDR1 and CDR2 sequences are DFQATT and SNEGSKA (reference sequence). CDR3 length equals 16 residues. Trimming at V came to 0 bases and at J to 9 bases, leaving 11 bases not matched to a gene. DNA of the CDR3: TGCAGTGCTAGAGATCCCCCCAGCGGGAGGGCCCTTGAGCAGTTCTTC. It encodes CSARDPPSGRALEQFF.

This clonotype turned up a few times. The chain couples TRBV10-3 to TRBJ1-2; possible D gene TRBD1, 5 bases. V lost 2 bases to trimming and J lost 5 bases, with 9 bases between them. CDR3 length equals 13 residues. The germline V gene encodes CDR1 ENHRY and CDR2 SYGVKD. Written as DNA, the CDR3 is TGTGCCATCAGTGAGATGGGGGTATATGGCTACACCTTC. It translates to CAISEMGVYGYTF.

This clonotype was detected a few times. The chain has TRBV24-1 and TRBJ2-1; D is ambiguous. Germline CDR1 is KGHDR and CDR2 is SFDVKD. V shed 5 bases and J shed 14 bases, with 12 bases lying between them. The CDR3 is 11 residues long. The CDR3 is CATSGPGPKFF. For the CDR3, the DNA is TGTGCCACCAGTGGCCCGGGCCCTAAGTTCTTC.

The chain is built from TRBV28 and TRBJ2-7; the D gene is possibly TRBD1 (6 bases). The CDR3 is 14 amino acids. CDR1 is MDHEN and CDR2 is SYDVKM in the germline V gene. V was pared by 5 bases and J by 2 bases, with 13 bases between. The CDR3 DNA is TGTGCCAGCAGTATCGCCGGACAGACCTACGAGCAGTACTTC. It codes for CASSIAGQTYEQYF.

This clonotype was found a few times. The chain uses TRBV6-2 or TRBV6-3 and TRBJ2-2, with 12 bases aligning to TRBD1. The germline gives CDR1 MNHEY, CDR2 SVGEGT. The CDR3 contains 16 residues. With V trimmed by 0 bases and J by 8 bases, 4 bases remained unmatched. In DNA form, the CDR3 reads TGTGCCAGCAGTTACTCGGGACAGGGGGCATCTGGGGAGCTGTTTTTT. Translated: CASSYSGQGASGELFF.

This clonotype was seen only a few times. This chain uses TRBV16 with TRBJ2-1, with TRBD2 matching 7 bases. Germline V gene sequence: CDR1 KGHSY, CDR2 FQNENV. The CDR3 has 16 amino acids. After removal of 4 bases from V and 5 bases from J, the junction contained 11 bases not matched to a gene. The CDR3 sequence is CASSLPGLFFHNEQFF. The DNA for the CDR3 is TGTGCCAGCAGCCTTCCGGGACTATTTTTTCACAATGAGCAGTTCTTC.

This clonotype was counted between two and nine times. The CDR3 loop is CASSLMSHNTEAFF. The CDR3 DNA reads TGTGCCAGCAGCTTAATGTCTCATAACACTGAAGCTTTCTTT. The rearrangement joins TRBV7-9 to TRBJ1-1; no clear D gene. Germline loops: CDR1 SEHNR, CDR2 FQNEAQ (reference sequence). With 2 bases removed from V and 2 bases from J, the gap between germline ends came to 9 bases. This CDR3 spans 14 amino acids.

V gene TRBV4-1 combines with J gene TRBJ1-4; D is unclear. Germline V gives CDR1 MGHRA, CDR2 YSYEKL. The CDR3 covers 17 residues. Between the trimmed V and J ends, which lost 3 bases and 1 base, there was a span of 15 bases. CDR3 nucleotide sequence: TGCGCCAGCAGCCAGGCTCGTTCGAGACTAACTAATGAAAAACTGTTTTTT. Its protein product is CASSQARSRLTNEKLFF.

The gene calls are TRBV5-5 and TRBJ1-5; TRBD1 matches at 7 bases. The CDR3 is 13 amino acids. Germline V gene lookup returns CDR1 SGHKS and CDR2 YYEKEE (reference sequence). V dropped 7 bases and J dropped 6; count of bases not matched to a gene: 7. CDR3 loop: CASGDRDRQPQHF. The DNA for the CDR3 is TGTGCCAGCGGTGACAGGGATCGTCAGCCCCAGCATTTT.

The genes are TRBV10-3 and TRBJ2-5, with D tentatively TRBD1 (5 bases). V dropped 5 bases and J dropped 5 bases, with 9 bases sitting between them. The CDR3 runs to 12 residues. Germline CDR1 ENHRY, CDR2 SYGVKD. Written as DNA, the CDR3 is TGTGCCATCAGTATGGGGCGGGAGACCCAGTACTTC. It codes for CAISMGRETQYF.

This chain joins TRBV27 and TRBJ1-5, with TRBD1 matching over 7 bases. Germline V gene lookup returns CDR1 MNHEY and CDR2 SMNVEV (reference sequence). The CDR3 has 15 amino acids. V lost 4 bases to trimming and J lost 0 bases; unmatched junction nucleotides: 3. Here the CDR3 reads CASSSGQASNQPQHF. CDR3 coding DNA: TGTGCCAGCAGTTCCGGACAGGCTAGCAATCAGCCCCAGCATTTT.

V is TRBV7-9 and J is TRBJ2-1, with TRBD1 matching 8 bases. Germline-derived CDR1 and CDR2 are SEHNR and FQNEAQ (reference sequence). J gave up 4 bases and V 3 bases, and 11 bases lay outside the gene matches. The CDR3 totals 17 residues. The DNA for the CDR3 is TGTGCCAGCAGCTTGGATTTCGTGACAGGGGATTACAATGAGCAGTTCTTC. Its translation is CASSLDFVTGDYNEQFF.

This rearrangement joins TRBV12-3 or TRBV12-4 to TRBJ2-1, with TRBD2 matching 13 bases. Trimming cost V 5 bases and J 5 bases; bases outside gene matches: 3. The CDR3 is made up of 15 amino acids. For the CDR3, the DNA is TGTGCCAGCAGTCGGACTAGCGGGAGAAACAATGAGCAGTTCTTC. It is translated as CASSRTSGRNNEQFF.

The chain has TRBV7-2 and TRBJ1-1; D gene uncertain. This CDR3 spans 12 amino acids. CDR1 is SGHTA, CDR2 FQGNSA, per germline. V shed 6 bases and J shed 12 bases, with 17 bases lying between them. In DNA form, the CDR3 reads TGTGCCAGCAGGGGTGACAAGGGCGGAACTTTCTTT. Protein: CASRGDKGGTFF.

The chain has TRBV20-1 and TRBJ2-2, with 9 positions matching TRBD2. Germline CDR1 DFQATT, CDR2 SNEGSKA (reference sequence). Trimming removed 5 bases from V and 0 bases from J; junction bases left unmatched: 1. The CDR3 runs to 14 residues. The CDR3: CSALAGSNTGELFF. CDR3 nucleotides: TGCAGTGCTCTAGCGGGATCGAACACCGGGGAGCTGTTTTTT.

This clonotype has just a few counts. The rearrangement uses TRBV4-3 and TRBJ2-2; D possibly corresponds to TRBD1 (6 bases). The V and J ends lost 2 bases and 5 bases respectively, with 15 bases between them. This CDR3 is built from 16 residues. CDR1 and CDR2 from the germline V gene are LGHNA and YSLEER. Here the CDR3 reads CASSQSSRGRTGELFF. The CDR3 coding sequence is TGCGCCAGCAGCCAATCCTCCAGGGGCCGGACCGGGGAGCTGTTTTTT.

This clonotype has more than one count but fewer than ten. The V gene is TRBV11-2, the J gene TRBJ2-1; weak D call: TRBD2 (6 bases). V was clipped by 3 bases and J by 8 bases, with 20 bases between them. Germline-derived CDR1 and CDR2 are SGHAT and FQNNGV. This CDR3 region has 16 residues. The CDR3 loop is CASSFGTPPFLDEQFF. For the CDR3, the DNA is TGTGCCAGCAGCTTTGGGACTCCTCCTTTCTTGGATGAGCAGTTCTTC.